Only one count was recorded for the clone carrying this T cell receptor beta chain. Treatment of any kind had been given to no patient before thyroid surgery. The sample is drawn from a study of metastatic and nonmetastatic thyroid tumors. Trimming left V 2 bases short and J 0 bases short, with 7 bases between. Germline V gene data show CDR1 as SGHTA and CDR2 as FQGTGA. The CDR3 is made up of 14 amino acids. TCRdb reanalyzed the PCR reads with MiXCR. The table lists around 15,000 clones, about 28% of them singletons, with less than 5% in the top ten. Sequencing was carried out using blood. The chain is built from TRBV7-3 and TRBJ1-1; no clear D. This TCR was recovered from a female donor with papillary thyroid cancer or a benign thyroid nodule (not recorded which). Some clones in this sample may be carry-over from other donors' samples. CDR3 DNA sequence: TGTGCCAGCAGCTTAGGGCAGATGAACACTGAAGCTTTCTTT. Encoded protein: CASSLGQMNTEAFF.